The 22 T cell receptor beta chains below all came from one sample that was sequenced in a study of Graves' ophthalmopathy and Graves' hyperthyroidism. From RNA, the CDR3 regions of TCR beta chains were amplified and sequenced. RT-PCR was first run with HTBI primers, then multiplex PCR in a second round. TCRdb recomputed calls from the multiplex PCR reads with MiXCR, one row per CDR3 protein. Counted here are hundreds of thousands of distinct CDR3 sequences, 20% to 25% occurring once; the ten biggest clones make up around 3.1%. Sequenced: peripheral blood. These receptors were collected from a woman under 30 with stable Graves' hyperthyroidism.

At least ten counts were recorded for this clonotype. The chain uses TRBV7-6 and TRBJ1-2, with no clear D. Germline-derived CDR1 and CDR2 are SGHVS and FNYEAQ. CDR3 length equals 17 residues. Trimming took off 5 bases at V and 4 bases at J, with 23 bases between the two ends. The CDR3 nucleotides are TGTGCCAGCAGCCCATTTTCCCTAGGGTATGAAAGCTATGGCTACACCTTC. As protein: CASSPFSLGYESYGYTF.

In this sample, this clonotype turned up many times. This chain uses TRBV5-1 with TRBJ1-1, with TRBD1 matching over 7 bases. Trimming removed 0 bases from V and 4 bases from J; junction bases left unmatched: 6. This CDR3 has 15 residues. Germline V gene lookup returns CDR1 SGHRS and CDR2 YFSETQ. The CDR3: CASSLGQGGGTEAFF. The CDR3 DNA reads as TGCGCCAGCAGCTTGGGACAGGGCGGGGGCACTGAAGCTTTCTTT.

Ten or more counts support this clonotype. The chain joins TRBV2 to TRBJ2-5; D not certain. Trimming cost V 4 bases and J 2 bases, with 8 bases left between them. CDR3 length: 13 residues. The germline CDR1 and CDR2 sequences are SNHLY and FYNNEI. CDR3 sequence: CASSVLEQETQYF. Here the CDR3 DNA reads TGTGCCAGCAGTGTGTTAGAGCAAGAGACCCAGTACTTC.

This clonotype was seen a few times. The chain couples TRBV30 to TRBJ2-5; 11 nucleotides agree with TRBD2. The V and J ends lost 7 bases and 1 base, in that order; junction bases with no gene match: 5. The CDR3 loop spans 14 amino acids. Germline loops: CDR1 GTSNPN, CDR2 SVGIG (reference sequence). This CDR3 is CAFTSGGAQETQYF. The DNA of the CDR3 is TGTGCCTTCACTAGCGGGGGAGCCCAAGAGACCCAGTACTTC.

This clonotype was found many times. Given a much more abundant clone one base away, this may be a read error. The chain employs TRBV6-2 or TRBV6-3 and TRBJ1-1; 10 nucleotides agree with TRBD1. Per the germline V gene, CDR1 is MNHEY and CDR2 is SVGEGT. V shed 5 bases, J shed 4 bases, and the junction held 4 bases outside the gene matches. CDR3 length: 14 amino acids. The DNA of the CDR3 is TGTGCCAGCAGTCGGGGACAGGGGAGCACTGAAGCTTTCTTT. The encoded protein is CASSRGQGSTEAFF.

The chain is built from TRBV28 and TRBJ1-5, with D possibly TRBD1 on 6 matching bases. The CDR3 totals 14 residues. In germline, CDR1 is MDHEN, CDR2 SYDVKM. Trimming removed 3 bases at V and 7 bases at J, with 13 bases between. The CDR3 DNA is TGTGCCAGCAGTTTTATACAGGGAGGCCAGCCCCAGCATTTT. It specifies CASSFIQGGQPQHF.

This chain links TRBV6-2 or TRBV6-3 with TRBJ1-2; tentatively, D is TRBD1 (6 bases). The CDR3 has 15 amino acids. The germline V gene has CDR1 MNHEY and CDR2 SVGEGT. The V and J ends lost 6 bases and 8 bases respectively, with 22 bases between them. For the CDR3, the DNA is TGTGCCAGCAGCTCCCGGGGGCAGATCGATTACGGCTACACCTTC. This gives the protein CASSSRGQIDYGYTF.

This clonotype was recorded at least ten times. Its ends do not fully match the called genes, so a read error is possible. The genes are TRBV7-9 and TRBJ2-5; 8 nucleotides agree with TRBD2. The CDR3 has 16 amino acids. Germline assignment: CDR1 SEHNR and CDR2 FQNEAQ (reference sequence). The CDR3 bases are TGTGCCAGCAGCTTAGGGGCGGGAGGCCTCCAAGGGACCCAGTACTTC. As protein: CASSLGAGGLQGTQYF.

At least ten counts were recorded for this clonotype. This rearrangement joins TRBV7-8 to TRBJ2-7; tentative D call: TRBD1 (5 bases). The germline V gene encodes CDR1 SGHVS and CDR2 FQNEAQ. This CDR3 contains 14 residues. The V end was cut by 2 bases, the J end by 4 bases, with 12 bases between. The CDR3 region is CASSLLERGYEQYF. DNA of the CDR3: TGTGCCAGCAGCTTACTGGAAAGGGGATACGAGCAGTACTTC.

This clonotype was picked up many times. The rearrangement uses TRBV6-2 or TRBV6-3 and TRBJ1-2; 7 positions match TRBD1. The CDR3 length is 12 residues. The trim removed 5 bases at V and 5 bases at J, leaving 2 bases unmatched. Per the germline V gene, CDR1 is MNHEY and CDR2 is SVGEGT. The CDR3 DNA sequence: TGTGCCAGCAGTGGGACAGTGTATGGCTACACCTTC. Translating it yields CASSGTVYGYTF.

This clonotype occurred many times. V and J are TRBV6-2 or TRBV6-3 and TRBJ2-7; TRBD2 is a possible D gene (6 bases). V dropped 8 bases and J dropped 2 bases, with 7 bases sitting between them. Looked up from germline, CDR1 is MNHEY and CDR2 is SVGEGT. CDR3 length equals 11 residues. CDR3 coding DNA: TGTGCCAGCGGGAGGACCTACGAGCAGTACTTC. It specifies CASGRTYEQYF.

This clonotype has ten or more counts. CDR3 in amino acids: CASGLGASYGYTF. Written as DNA, the CDR3 is TGTGCTAGTGGTTTGGGGGCCTCCTATGGCTACACCTTC. The J gene is TRBJ1-2, the V gene TRBV12-5; D not certain. CDR1 is LGHNT, CDR2 FRNRAP, per germline. The CDR3 has 13 amino acids. Trimming left V 1 base short and J 4 bases short, with 7 bases between.

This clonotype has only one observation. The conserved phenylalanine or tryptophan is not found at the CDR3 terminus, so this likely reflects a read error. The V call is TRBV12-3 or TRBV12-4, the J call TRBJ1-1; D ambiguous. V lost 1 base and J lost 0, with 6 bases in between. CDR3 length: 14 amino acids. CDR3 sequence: CASSLGRMNTEAFY. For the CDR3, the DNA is TGTGCCAGCAGTTTAGGCAGAATGAACACTGAAGCTTTCTAT.

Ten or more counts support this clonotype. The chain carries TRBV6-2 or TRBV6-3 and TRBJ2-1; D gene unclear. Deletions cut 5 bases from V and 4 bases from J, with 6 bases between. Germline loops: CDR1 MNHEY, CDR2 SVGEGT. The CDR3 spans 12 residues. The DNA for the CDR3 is TGTGCCAGCAGTACACCTTACAATGAGCAGTTCTTC. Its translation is CASSTPYNEQFF.

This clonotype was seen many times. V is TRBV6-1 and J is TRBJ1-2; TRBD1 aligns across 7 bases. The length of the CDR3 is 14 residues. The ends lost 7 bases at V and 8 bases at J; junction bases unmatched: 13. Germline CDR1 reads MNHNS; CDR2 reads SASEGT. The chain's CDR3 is CASKPTGQEKGYTF. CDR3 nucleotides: TGTGCCAGCAAGCCGACCGGACAGGAGAAGGGCTACACCTTC.

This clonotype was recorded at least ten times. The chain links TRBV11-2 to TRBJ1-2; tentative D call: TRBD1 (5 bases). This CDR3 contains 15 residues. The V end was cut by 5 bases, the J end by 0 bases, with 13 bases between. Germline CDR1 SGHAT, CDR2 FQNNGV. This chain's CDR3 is CASSPLKGPNYGYTF. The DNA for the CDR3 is TGTGCCAGCAGCCCACTTAAGGGGCCTAACTATGGCTACACCTTC.

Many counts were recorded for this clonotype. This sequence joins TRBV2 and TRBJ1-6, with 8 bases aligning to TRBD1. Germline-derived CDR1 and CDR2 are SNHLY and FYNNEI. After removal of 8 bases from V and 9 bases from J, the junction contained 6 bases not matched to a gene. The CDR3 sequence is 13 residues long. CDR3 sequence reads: CASRQGQFSPLHF. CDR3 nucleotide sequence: TGTGCCAGCCGACAGGGGCAGTTTTCACCCCTCCACTTT.

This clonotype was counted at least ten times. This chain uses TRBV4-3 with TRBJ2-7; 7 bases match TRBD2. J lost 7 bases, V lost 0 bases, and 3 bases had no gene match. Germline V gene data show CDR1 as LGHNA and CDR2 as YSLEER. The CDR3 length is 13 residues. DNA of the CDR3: TGCGCCAGCAGCCAAGATGCCGGGGGGGAGCAGTACTTC. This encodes CASSQDAGGEQYF.

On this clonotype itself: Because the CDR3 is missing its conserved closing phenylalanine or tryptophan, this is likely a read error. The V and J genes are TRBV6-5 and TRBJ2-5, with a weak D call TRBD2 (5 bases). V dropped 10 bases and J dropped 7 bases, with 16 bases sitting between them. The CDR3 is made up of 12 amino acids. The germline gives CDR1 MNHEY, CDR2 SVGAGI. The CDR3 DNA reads TGTGCCACCGAGGGCCATTCGGGGACCCAGTACCTC. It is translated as CATEGHSGTQYL.

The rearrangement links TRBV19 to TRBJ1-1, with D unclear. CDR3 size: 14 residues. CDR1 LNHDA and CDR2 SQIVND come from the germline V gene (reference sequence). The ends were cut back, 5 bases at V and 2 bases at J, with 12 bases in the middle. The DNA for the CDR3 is TGTGCCAGTAGTCTTTCAGCCTATAACACTGAAGCTTTCTTT. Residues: CASSLSAYNTEAFF.

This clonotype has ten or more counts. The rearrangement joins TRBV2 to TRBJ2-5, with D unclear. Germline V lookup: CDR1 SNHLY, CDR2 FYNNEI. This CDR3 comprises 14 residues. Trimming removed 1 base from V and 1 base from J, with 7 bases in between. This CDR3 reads CASSEVQIQETQYF. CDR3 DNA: TGTGCCAGCAGTGAAGTACAGATCCAAGAGACCCAGTACTTC.

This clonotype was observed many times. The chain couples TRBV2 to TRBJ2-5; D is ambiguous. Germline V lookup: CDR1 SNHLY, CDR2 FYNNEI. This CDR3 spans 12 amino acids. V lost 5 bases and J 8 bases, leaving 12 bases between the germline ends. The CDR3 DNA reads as TGTGCCAGCAGTAGCCAGACCGTCACCCAGTACTTC. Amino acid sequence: CASSSQTVTQYF.